This TCR beta chain was documented in a study of control samples from healthy donors and cancer patients. Some clones are missing from TCRdb's copy, which holds only in-frame ones; the method was immunoSEQ multiplex PCR. The data hold around 71,000 clones, with approximately 90% observed a single time. The V gene lost 2 bases and the J gene lost 7 bases, with 14 bases spanning the gap. The CDR3 runs to 14 residues. From germline, CDR1 is KGHSH and CDR2 LQKENI. The source material was PBMCs. The V gene is TRBV18, the J gene TRBJ1-2, with D maybe TRBD1 (6 bases). This sequence was found in a woman in her forties or fifties with colorectal cancer. The CDR3 DNA sequence: TGTGCCAGCTCACCAGGACAGCCTAGCTTTGGCTACACCTTC. Translated: CASSPGQPSFGYTF.